One TCR beta chain is described in this entry. What it recognizes is unknown. Total RNA, at least 6 micrograms per sample, came from PBMCs. The CDR3 sequence is 15 residues long. J lost 1 base, V lost 1 base, and 4 bases had no gene match. The germline V gene encodes CDR1 SGHTA and CDR2 FQGNSA. Primed by a sample-barcoded 5' primer and a J-beta primer mix, a second PCR proceeded for about 7 to 12 cycles. From the 5' RACE reads, TCRdb called clonotypes with MiXCR, one entry per CDR3 protein. The sample yields fewer than 1 million distinct CDR3 sequences, around 42% seen once. The data derive from a study of blood T cells in healthy people across ages. Study-wide results and limits: Observed TCR beta diversity per million T cells went down as age went up. This fall followed a roughly linear course with age. Researchers said unsorted PBMCs prevented a conclusive naive versus antigen-experienced comparison. Calculation of diversity from one million T cells yielded estimates considered to be underestimates.

The receptor was derived from a man in his 60s in good health. Sequenced: blood. This chain joins TRBV7-2 and TRBJ2-7; 7 bases are a match to TRBD1. This CDR3 reads CASSLGQGWSYEQYF. The DNA of the CDR3 is TGTGCCAGCAGCTTAGGACAGGGATGGTCCTACGAGCAGTACTTC.